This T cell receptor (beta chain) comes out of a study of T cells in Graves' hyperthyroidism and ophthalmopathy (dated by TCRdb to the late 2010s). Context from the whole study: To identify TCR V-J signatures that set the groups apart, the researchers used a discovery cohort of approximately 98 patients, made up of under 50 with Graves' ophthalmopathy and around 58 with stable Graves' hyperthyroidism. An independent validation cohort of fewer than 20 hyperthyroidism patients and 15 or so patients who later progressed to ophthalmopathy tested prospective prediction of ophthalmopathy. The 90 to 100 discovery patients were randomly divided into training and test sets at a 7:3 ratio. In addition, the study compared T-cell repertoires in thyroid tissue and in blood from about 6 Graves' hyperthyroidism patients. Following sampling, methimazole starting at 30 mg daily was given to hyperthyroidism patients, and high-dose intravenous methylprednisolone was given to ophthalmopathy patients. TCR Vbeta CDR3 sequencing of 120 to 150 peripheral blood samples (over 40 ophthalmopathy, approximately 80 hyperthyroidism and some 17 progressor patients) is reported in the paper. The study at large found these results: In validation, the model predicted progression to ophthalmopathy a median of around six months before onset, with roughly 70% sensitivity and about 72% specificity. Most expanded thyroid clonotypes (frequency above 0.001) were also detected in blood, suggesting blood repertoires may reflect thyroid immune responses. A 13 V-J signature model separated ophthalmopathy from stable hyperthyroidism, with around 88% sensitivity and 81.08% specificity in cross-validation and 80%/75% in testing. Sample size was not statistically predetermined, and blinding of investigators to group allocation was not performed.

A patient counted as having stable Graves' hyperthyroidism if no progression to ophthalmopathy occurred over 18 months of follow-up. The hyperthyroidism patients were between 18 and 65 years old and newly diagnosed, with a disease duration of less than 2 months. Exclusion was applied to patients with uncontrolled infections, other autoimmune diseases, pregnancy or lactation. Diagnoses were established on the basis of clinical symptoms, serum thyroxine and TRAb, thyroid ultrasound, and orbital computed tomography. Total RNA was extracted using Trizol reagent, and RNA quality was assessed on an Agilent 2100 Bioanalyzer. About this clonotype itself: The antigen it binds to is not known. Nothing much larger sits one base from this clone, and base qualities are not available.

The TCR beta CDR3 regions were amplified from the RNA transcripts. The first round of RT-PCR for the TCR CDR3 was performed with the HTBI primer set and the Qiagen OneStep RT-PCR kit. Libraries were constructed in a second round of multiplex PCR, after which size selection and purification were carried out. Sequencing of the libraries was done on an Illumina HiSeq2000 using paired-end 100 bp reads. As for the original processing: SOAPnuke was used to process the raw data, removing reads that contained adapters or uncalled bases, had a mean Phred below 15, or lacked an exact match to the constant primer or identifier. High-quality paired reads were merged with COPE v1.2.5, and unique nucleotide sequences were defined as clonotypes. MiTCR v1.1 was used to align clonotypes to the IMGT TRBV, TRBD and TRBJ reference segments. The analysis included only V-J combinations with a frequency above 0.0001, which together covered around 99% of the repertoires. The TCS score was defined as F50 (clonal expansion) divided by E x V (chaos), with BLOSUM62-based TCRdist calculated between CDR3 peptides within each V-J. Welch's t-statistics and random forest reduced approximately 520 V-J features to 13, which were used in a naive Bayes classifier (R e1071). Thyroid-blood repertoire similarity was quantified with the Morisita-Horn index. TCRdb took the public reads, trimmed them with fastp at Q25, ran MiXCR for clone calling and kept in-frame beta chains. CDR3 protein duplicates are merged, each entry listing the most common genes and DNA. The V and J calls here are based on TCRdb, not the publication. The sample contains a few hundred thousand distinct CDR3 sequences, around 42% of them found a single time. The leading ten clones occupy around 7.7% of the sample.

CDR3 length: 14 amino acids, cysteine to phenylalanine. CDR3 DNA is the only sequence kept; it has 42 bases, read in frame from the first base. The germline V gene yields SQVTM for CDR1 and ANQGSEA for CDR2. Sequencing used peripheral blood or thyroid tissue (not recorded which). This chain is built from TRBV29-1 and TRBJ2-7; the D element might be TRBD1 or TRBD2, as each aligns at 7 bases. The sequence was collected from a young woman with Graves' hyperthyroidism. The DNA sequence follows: TGCAGTGAGTCCGGGGAGGGGGCTCCCTACGAGCAGTACTTC. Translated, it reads CSESGEGAPYEQYF.